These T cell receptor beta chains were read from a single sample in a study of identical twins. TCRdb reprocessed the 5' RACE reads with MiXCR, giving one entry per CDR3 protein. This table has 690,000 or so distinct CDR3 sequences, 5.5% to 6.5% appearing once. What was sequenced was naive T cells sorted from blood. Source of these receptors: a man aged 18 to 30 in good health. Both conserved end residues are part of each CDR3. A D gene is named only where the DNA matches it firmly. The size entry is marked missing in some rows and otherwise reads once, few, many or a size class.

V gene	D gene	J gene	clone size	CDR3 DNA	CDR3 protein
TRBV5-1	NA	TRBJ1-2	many	TGCGCCAGCAGCCTGGACAGTTCCGATGGCTACACCTTC	CASSLDSSDGYTF
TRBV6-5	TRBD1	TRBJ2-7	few	TGTGCCAGCAAGTTGGGACAGGGGGCCTACGAGCAGTACTTC	CASKLGQGAYEQYF
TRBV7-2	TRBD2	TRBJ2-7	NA	TGTGCCAGCAGCGTTCCGGGACTAGCGGGAGTCCACGAGCAGTACTTC	CASSVPGLAGVHEQYF
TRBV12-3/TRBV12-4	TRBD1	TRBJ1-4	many	TGTGCCAGCAGTTCAGACAGGGGGGAAAATGAAAAACTGTTTTTT	CASSSDRGENEKLFF
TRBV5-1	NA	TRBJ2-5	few	TGCGCCAGCAGCCCCGGGGGAAGCTTAGAGACCCAGTACTTC	CASSPGGSLETQYF
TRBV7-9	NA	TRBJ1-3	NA	TGTGCCAGCGGTGGGAGACCTGGAAACACCATATATTTT	CASGGRPGNTIYF
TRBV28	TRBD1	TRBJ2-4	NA	TGTGCCAGCAGTTTAATTATAGGACAGGGATCCGGAAACATTCAGTACTTC	CASSLIIGQGSGNIQYF
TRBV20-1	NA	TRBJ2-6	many	TGCAGTGCCAGCGTCAAATACCCAGACTCTGGGGCCAACGTCCTGACTTTC	CSASVKYPDSGANVLTF
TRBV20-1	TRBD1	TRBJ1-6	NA	TGCAGTGCTAGAGGGGACAGAAATTCACCCCTCCACTTT	CSARGDRNSPLHF
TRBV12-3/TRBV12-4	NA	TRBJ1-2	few	TGTGCCAGCAGTTCGACGGCAGCGAGAAACTATGGCTACACCTTC	CASSSTAARNYGYTF
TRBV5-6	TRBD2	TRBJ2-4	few	TGTGCCAGCAGCTTTCTGGAGCGGGGTAACATTCAGTACTTC	CASSFLERGNIQYF
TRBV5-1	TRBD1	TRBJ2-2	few	TGCGCCAGCAGCTTGGAGACAGGGGGAAACACCGGGGAGCTGTTTTTT	CASSLETGGNTGELFF
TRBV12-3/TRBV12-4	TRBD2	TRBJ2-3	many	TGTGCCAGCAGGCCCATAAGCGGGATAGGCACAGATACGCAGTATTTT	CASRPISGIGTDTQYF
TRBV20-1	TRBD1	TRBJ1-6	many	TGCAGTGCTACTGTCTTCGGGACAGGGGAAGCTTCACCCCTCCACTTT	CSATVFGTGEASPLHF
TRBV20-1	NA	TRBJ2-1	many	TGCAGTGCTAGAATGGGAGAGAGCTCCTACAATGAGCAGTTCTTC	CSARMGESSYNEQFF
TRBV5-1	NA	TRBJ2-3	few	TGCGCCAGCAGCTTGGCCGTCCAAAACACAGATACGCAGTATTTT	CASSLAVQNTDTQYF
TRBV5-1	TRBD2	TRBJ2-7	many	TGCGCCAGCAGCTTAGGACTAGCGGGAGGGAGTGTCGAGCAGTACTTC	CASSLGLAGGSVEQYF
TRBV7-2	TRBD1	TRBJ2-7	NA	TGTGCCAGCAGCATAACGGGACAGTACGAGCAGTACTTC	CASSITGQYEQYF
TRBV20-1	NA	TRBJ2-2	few	TGCAGTGCTAGAGACCTAGTGGGGCAGGGAAGTGACGGGGAGCTGTTTTTT	CSARDLVGQGSDGELFF
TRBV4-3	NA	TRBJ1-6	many	TGCGCCAGCAGCCAAGTCGTGCAGGGTCTTTCACCCCTCCACTTT	CASSQVVQGLSPLHF
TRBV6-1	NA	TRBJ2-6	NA	TGTGCCAGCACCCCCCATGAAGGGGCAACTGGGGCCAACGTCCTGACTTTC	CASTPHEGATGANVLTF
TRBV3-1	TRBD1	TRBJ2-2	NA	TGTGCCAGCAGCGCCCGGGACAGTGGTTTCGGGGAGCTGTTTTTT	CASSARDSGFGELFF
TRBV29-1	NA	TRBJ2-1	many	TGCAGCGTTGATGTAGGAGGGATATACAATGAGCAGTTCTTC	CSVDVGGIYNEQFF
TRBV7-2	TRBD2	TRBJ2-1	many	TGTGCCAGCAGCTTGTCTAGCGGGAGCTTTAGCCCATCGCAGTTCTTC	CASSLSSGSFSPSQFF
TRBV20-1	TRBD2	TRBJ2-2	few	TGCAGTGCAGACACTAGCGGCACCGGGGAGCTGTTTTTT	CSADTSGTGELFF
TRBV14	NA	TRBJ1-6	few	TGTGCCAGCAGCCTCGGGACACCGAATTCACCCCTCCACTTT	CASSLGTPNSPLHF
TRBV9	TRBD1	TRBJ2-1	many	TGTGCCAGCAGCGTGGACAGGGGTGAACCTCAGTTCTTC	CASSVDRGEPQFF
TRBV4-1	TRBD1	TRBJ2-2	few	TGCGCCAGCAGCCAAGATCAGGGGGTCGGGGAGCTGTTTTTT	CASSQDQGVGELFF
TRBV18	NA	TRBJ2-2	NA	TGTGCCAGCTCATCTACAGGGACTAATCGGACCGGGGAGCTGTTTTTT	CASSSTGTNRTGELFF
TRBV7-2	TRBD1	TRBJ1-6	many	TGTGCCAGCAGCTTAGTCGGGGGACAGGTCGGTTCACCCCTCCACTTT	CASSLVGGQVGSPLHF
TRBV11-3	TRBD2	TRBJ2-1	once	TGTGCCAGCAGGAGACTAGCGGGAGGGCTGGGCAATGAGCAGTTCTTC	CASRRLAGGLGNEQFF
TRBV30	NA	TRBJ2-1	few	TGTGCCTGGAATCCTGGCGTGGGTTGGAGGGGAAATGAGCAGTTCTTC	CAWNPGVGWRGNEQFF
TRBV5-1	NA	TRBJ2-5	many	TGCGCCAGCAGCCCAGGGATGTACCAAGAGACCCAGTACTTC	CASSPGMYQETQYF
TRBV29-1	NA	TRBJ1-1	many	TGCAGCGTTGTAGACGGAACTGAAGCTTTCTTT	CSVVDGTEAFF
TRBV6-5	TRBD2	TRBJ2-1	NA	TGTGCCAGCAGTTGGGCTAGCGGAGCCGAGCAGTTCTTC	CASSWASGAEQFF
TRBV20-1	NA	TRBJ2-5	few	TGCAGTGCTAGAGGCGAGAGCGCAGAGACCCAGTACTTC	CSARGESAETQYF
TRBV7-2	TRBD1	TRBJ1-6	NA	TGTGCCAGCAGACGACAGGGCGATAATTCACCCCTCCACTTT	CASRRQGDNSPLHF
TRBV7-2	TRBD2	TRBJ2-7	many	TGTGCCAGCAGCACTGGACTAGCGGGATCCTACGAGCAGTACTTC	CASSTGLAGSYEQYF
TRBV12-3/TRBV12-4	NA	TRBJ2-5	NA	TGTGCCAGCAGCAAAACCCTCGAGACCCAGTACTTC	CASSKTLETQYF
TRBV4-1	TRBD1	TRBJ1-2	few	TGCGCCAGCAGCCAAGTGGGAACAGGGGCCTATGGCTACACCTTC	CASSQVGTGAYGYTF
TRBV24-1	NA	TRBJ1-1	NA	TGTGCCACCAGTGATGGGGGGAGGGTTGAAGCTTTCTTT	CATSDGGRVEAFF
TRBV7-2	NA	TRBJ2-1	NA	TGTGCCAGCAGCGTATCGGGACTTCCATACTCCTACAATGAGCAGTTCTTC	CASSVSGLPYSYNEQFF
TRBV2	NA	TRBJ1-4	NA	TGTGCCAGCAGTGAAGCGCTTGGACAGCGAGGTGAAAAACTGTTTTTT	CASSEALGQRGEKLFF
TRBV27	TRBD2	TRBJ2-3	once	TGTGCCAGCAGTCCCATGAGGGGACTAGCGGGAGGCCCAGATACGCAGTATTTT	CASSPMRGLAGGPDTQYF
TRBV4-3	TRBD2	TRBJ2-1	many	TGCGCCAGCAGCCACCTCCTCGGGACTAGCGGGAGAATCGACAATGAGCAGTTCTTC	CASSHLLGTSGRIDNEQFF
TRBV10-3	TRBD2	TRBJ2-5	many	TGTGCCACTCTAGGGACTAGCGCGCAAGAGACCCAGTACTTC	CATLGTSAQETQYF
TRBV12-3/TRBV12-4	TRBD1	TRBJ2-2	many	TGTGCCAGCAGTTGGGCAGGGGGTATCGCCGGGGAGCTGTTTTTT	CASSWAGGIAGELFF
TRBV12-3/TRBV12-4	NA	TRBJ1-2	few	TGTGCCAGCAGTTTCAAAGGGCTTCCCTTTGATGGCTACACCTTC	CASSFKGLPFDGYTF
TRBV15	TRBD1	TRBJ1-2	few	TGTGCCACCAGCTATGCCGACAGGGAACCTTTTGGCTACACCTTC	CATSYADREPFGYTF
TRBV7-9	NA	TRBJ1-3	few	TGTGCCAGCAGCACCACTAAGACCGGGGAAACAGGAAACACCATATATTTT	CASSTTKTGETGNTIYF
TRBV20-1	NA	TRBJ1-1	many	TGCAGTGCTAGGGTCATAATGAACACTGAAGCTTTCTTT	CSARVIMNTEAFF
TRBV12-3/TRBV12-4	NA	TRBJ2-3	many	TGTGCCAGCAGGGGGACTTTCACAGATACGCAGTATTTT	CASRGTFTDTQYF
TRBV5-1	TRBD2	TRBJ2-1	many	TGCGCCAGCAGGCAACCGGGACTATCGTACAATGAGCAGTTCTTC	CASRQPGLSYNEQFF
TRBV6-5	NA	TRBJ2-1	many	TGTGCCAGCAGTTACAGGCGGGGATACAATGAGCAGTTCTTC	CASSYRRGYNEQFF
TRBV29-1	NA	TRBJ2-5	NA	TGCAGCGAACGACTAGTCGGTGGGAGAGAGACCCAGTACTTC	CSERLVGGRETQYF
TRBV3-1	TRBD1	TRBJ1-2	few	TGTGCCAGCAGCCACAGACAGGGCGTCCCTGATGGCTACACCTTC	CASSHRQGVPDGYTF
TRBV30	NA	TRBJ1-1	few	TGTGCCTGGACCCGGGGCGGAACTGAAGCTTTCTTT	CAWTRGGTEAFF
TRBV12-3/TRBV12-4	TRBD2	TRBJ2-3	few	TGTGCCAGCAGTTCCCGACTAGCGGGAGTAGTGGATACGCAGTATTTT	CASSSRLAGVVDTQYF
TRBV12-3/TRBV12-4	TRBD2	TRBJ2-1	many	TGTGCCAGCAGCTTAACCGGGACTAGCCGTAGGGGTGAGCAGTTCTTC	CASSLTGTSRRGEQFF